The present T cell receptor beta chain was sequenced within a study of T cell responses to AZD1222 COVID-19 vaccine. Broader study findings: Breadth and depth of Spike-specific TCRs rose after two AZD1222 doses. Spike was spanned by vaccine-associated CD4 TCRs, which were dominant at 160-218 and 743-854.

For this clone: Antigen: not known.

CDR1 MNHNS and CDR2 SASEGT come from the germline V gene. There are 15 residues in the CDR3. Trimming took 1 base from V and 1 from J; bases not matched to a gene: 3. Sequencing was performed with immunoSEQ multiplex PCR; in TCRdb, only in-frame clones are kept and a portion is missing. The sample comprises nearly 110,000 clones, about 90% of which are singletons, and approximately 5% rests with the top ten. This chain uses TRBV6-1 with TRBJ1-2, with 7 bases lining up with TRBD1. Sequenced here: peripheral blood, sampled on day 0 of AZD1222 vaccination. This TCR was recovered from an adult in good health. CDR3 nucleotides: TGTGCCAGCAGTGAAGAAACAGGGGATAACTATGGCTACACCTTC. Residues: CASSEETGDNYGYTF.